The rows below give T cell receptor beta chains drawn from one sample of a study of neurological immune-mediated disorders. From the 5' RACE reads, TCRdb called clonotypes with MiXCR, one entry per CDR3 protein. The table has approximately 82,000 distinct CDR3 sequences, about 2.5% seen once. The sequencing input was PBMCs. The receptors come from a woman aged 30 to 39 with multiple sclerosis. The CDR3 runs from the conserved cysteine through the conserved F or W. Fields, in order: J gene, D gene, V gene, clone size, CDR3 DNA, CDR3 protein. A D gene is named only where the DNA matches it firmly. The size entry gives once, few, many, or a class for an expanded clone.

j_call: TRBJ2-7
d_call: -
v_call: TRBV28
clone_size: many
cdr3_nt: TGTGCCAGCACCAATCCCCGCGAGGAAGGGCACGAGCAGTACTTC
cdr3_aa: CASTNPREEGHEQYF

j_call: TRBJ2-3
d_call: -
v_call: TRBV5-1
clone_size: many
cdr3_nt: TGCGCCAGCAGCCGGACATTAGTCACAGATACGCAGTATTTT
cdr3_aa: CASSRTLVTDTQYF

j_call: TRBJ2-7
d_call: -
v_call: TRBV20-1
clone_size: many
cdr3_nt: TGCAGTGCTAGCAGGGGGGGGCAAAGCTTGACCTACGAGCAGTACTTC
cdr3_aa: CSASRGGQSLTYEQYF

j_call: TRBJ1-5
d_call: -
v_call: TRBV7-9
clone_size: many
cdr3_nt: TGTGCCAGCAGTTCCCTAGGCCCTAATCAGCCCCAGCATTTT
cdr3_aa: CASSSLGPNQPQHF

j_call: TRBJ1-5
d_call: -
v_call: TRBV9
clone_size: many
cdr3_nt: TGTGCCAGCAGCGTCGGGACCGGAGGCAATCAGCCCCAGCATTTT
cdr3_aa: CASSVGTGGNQPQHF

j_call: TRBJ2-2
d_call: TRBD1
v_call: TRBV20-1
clone_size: many
cdr3_nt: TGCAGTGCGCAGAGACAGGGTGGGACCGGGGAGCTGTTTTTT
cdr3_aa: CSAQRQGGTGELFF

j_call: TRBJ1-6
d_call: -
v_call: TRBV25-1
clone_size: many
cdr3_nt: TGTGCCAGCAGTGAATACAGGCAGGCCCTGCTTAATTCACCCCTCCACTTT
cdr3_aa: CASSEYRQALLNSPLHF

j_call: TRBJ1-5
d_call: -
v_call: TRBV28
clone_size: many
cdr3_nt: TGTGCCAGCCGGGTCGCGAATCAGCCCCAGCATTTT
cdr3_aa: CASRVANQPQHF

j_call: TRBJ2-3
d_call: -
v_call: TRBV24-1
clone_size: many
cdr3_nt: TGTGCCACCCCCCCTTTGACAGGACCTTACCCAGATACGCAGTATTTT
cdr3_aa: CATPPLTGPYPDTQYF

j_call: TRBJ2-1
d_call: TRBD2
v_call: TRBV6-2/TRBV6-3
clone_size: many
cdr3_nt: TGTGCCAGCACTCCCCAATGGGGACTAGCGGGAGTCTGGGACAATGAGCAGTTCTTC
cdr3_aa: CASTPQWGLAGVWDNEQFF

j_call: TRBJ2-1
d_call: TRBD1
v_call: TRBV27
clone_size: many
cdr3_nt: TGTGCCAGCAGTTGGGCCGGGACAGGGCATTCGGAGCAGTTCTTC
cdr3_aa: CASSWAGTGHSEQFF

j_call: TRBJ2-2
d_call: TRBD2
v_call: TRBV5-1
clone_size: many
cdr3_nt: TGCGCCAGCAGCTTCACTACTAGCGGGAGTTGGACCGGGGAGCTGTTTTTT
cdr3_aa: CASSFTTSGSWTGELFF

j_call: TRBJ1-1
d_call: -
v_call: TRBV5-6
clone_size: many
cdr3_nt: TGTGCCAGCAGTCACCCAGACAGCGTCGAAGCTTTCTTT
cdr3_aa: CASSHPDSVEAFF

j_call: TRBJ1-6
d_call: -
v_call: TRBV20-1
clone_size: many
cdr3_nt: TGCAGTGCTACGTTCTCTGGAAATTCACCCCTCCACTTT
cdr3_aa: CSATFSGNSPLHF

j_call: TRBJ2-3
d_call: -
v_call: TRBV5-6
clone_size: many
cdr3_nt: TGTGCCAGCAGCTTGGTAGGCGGCGGAGCTACAGATACGCAGTATTTT
cdr3_aa: CASSLVGGGATDTQYF

j_call: TRBJ2-2
d_call: -
v_call: TRBV6-5
clone_size: many
cdr3_nt: TGTGCCAGCAGTTATTTAGCGAACACCGGGGAGCTGTTTTTT
cdr3_aa: CASSYLANTGELFF

j_call: TRBJ2-2
d_call: TRBD1
v_call: TRBV29-1
clone_size: many
cdr3_nt: TGCAGCTCTTCCTGGACAGGGGAGGAGCTGTTTTTT
cdr3_aa: CSSSWTGEELFF

j_call: TRBJ2-1
d_call: TRBD1
v_call: TRBV20-1
clone_size: many
cdr3_nt: TGCAGTGCTAGTTTTGAGGGGGCCTCCTACAATGAGCAGTTCTTC
cdr3_aa: CSASFEGASYNEQFF

j_call: TRBJ2-5
d_call: TRBD2
v_call: TRBV29-1
clone_size: many
cdr3_nt: TGCAGCGTTGAAGGAGGAGTTGTAGCGGGAGGTTGGTTCGGGTCCCAGTACTTC
cdr3_aa: CSVEGGVVAGGWFGSQYF

j_call: TRBJ2-3
d_call: -
v_call: TRBV5-6
clone_size: many
cdr3_nt: TGTGCCAGCAGCTTGGCCTCCACAGATACGCAGTATTTT
cdr3_aa: CASSLASTDTQYF

j_call: TRBJ1-1
d_call: TRBD1
v_call: TRBV20-1
clone_size: many
cdr3_nt: TGCAGTGGCGGGACAGGGGGGCCTGAAGCTTTCTTT
cdr3_aa: CSGGTGGPEAFF

j_call: TRBJ1-1
d_call: -
v_call: TRBV5-1
clone_size: many
cdr3_nt: TGCGCCAGCACGGGGTTGAACACTGAAGCTTTCTTT
cdr3_aa: CASTGLNTEAFF

j_call: TRBJ2-7
d_call: TRBD2
v_call: TRBV7-2
clone_size: many
cdr3_nt: TGTGCCACCTCAGCTTTAAGCGGGACTTCCTACGAGCAGTACTTC
cdr3_aa: CATSALSGTSYEQYF

j_call: TRBJ1-2
d_call: -
v_call: TRBV6-6
clone_size: many
cdr3_nt: TGTGCCAGCTCACCCCCCGACAGGCATGGCTACACCTTC
cdr3_aa: CASSPPDRHGYTF

j_call: TRBJ2-7
d_call: -
v_call: TRBV7-9
clone_size: many
cdr3_nt: TGTGCCAGCAGCCCCCCGGTCACCTACGAGCAGTACTTC
cdr3_aa: CASSPPVTYEQYF

j_call: TRBJ2-3
d_call: TRBD2
v_call: TRBV5-1
clone_size: many
cdr3_nt: TGCGCCAGCAGCTCGAGGGTAGCGGGAGACACAGATACGCAGTATTTT
cdr3_aa: CASSSRVAGDTDTQYF